Sequencing of this T cell receptor (beta chain) was carried out in a study of blood T cell repertoires in COVID-19. Study-wide context: In each case, the material was cDNA or gDNA derived from T cells, B-cell-depleted T cells, or PBMCs.

Authors' analysis steps: Quantification of nucleated cells was approximated via reference gene primer amplification. Libraries were prepared by immunoSEQ multiplex PCR; TCRdb keeps only in-frame clonotypes and omits some of them. Clone size and V and J calls were adopted from that table, with D and trimming inferred from the DNA. Of about 200,000 clones detected, about nine tenths appear once; the ten largest clones hold about 4.1%. The CDR3 totals 17 residues. The germline gives CDR1 MNHNY, CDR2 SVGAGI (reference sequence). The ends were cut back, 5 bases at V and 0 bases at J, with 14 bases in the middle.

The receptor was isolated from a man aged 45 to 65 with acute or convalescent COVID-19. This chain joins TRBV6-6 and TRBJ1-6; D may be TRBD1 (5 bases). Material: peripheral blood. The CDR3 region is CASSHLGGSSYNSPLHF. As DNA, the CDR3 is TGTGCCAGCAGTCATCTGGGGGGGAGCTCCTATAATTCACCCCTCCACTTT.